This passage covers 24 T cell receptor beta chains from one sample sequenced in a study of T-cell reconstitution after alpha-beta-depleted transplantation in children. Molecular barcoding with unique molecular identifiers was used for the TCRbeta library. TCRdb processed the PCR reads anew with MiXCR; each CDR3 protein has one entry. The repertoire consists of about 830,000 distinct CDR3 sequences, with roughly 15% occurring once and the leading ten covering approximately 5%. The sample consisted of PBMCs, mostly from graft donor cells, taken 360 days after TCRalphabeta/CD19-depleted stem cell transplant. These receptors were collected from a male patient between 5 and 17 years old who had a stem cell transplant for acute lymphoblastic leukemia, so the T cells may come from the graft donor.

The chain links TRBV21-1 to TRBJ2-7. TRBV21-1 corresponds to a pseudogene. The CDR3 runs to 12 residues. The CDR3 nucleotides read TGTGCCCAGGACCGACCATCCTACGAGCAGTACTTC. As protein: CAQDRPSYEQYF.

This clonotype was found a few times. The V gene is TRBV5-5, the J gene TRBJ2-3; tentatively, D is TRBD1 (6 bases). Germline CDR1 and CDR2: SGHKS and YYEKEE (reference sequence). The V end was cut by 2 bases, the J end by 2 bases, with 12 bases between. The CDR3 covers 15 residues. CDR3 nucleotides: TGTGCCAGCAGCTTCGGACAGCCTATCACAGATACGCAGTATTTT. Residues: CASSFGQPITDTQYF.

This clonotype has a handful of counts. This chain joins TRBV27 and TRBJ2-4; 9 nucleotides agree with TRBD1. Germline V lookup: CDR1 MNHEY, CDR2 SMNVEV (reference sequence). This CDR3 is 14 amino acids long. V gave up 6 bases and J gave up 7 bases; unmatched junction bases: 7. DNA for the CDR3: TGTGCCAGCAGGGTGGGACAGGGATATAACATTCAGTACTTC. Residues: CASRVGQGYNIQYF.

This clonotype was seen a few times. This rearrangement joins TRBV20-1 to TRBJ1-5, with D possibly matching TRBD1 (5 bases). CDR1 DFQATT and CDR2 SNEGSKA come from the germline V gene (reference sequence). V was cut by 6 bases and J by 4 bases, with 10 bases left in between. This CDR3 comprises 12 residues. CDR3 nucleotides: TGCAGTGCCCCAGGGCGAAATCAGCCCCAGCATTTT. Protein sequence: CSAPGRNQPQHF.

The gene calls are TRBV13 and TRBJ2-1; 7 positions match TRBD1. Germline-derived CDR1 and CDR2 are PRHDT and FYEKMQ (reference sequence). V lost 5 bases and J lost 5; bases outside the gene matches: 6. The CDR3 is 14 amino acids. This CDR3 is CASSAGGWNNEQFF. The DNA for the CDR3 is TGTGCCAGCAGCGCAGGGGGTTGGAACAATGAGCAGTTCTTC.

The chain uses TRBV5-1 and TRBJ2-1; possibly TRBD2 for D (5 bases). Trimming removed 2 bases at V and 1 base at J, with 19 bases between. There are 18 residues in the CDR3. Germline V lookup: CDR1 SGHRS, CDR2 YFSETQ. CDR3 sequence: CASSFGPSSGPSYNEQFF. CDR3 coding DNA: TGCGCCAGCAGCTTCGGACCTTCAAGCGGACCGTCCTACAATGAGCAGTTCTTC.

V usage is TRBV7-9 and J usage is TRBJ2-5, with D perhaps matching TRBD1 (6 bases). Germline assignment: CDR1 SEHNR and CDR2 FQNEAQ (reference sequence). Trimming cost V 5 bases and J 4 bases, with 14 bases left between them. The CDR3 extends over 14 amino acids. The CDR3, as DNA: TGTGCCAGCAGCCTGGGGGCCGGAGGAGAGACCCAGTACTTC. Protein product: CASSLGAGGETQYF.

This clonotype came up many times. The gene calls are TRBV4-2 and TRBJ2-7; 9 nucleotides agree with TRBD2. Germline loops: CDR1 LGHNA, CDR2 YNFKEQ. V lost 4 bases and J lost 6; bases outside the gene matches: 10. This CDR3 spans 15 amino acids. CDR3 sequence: CASSLAGDSVREQYF. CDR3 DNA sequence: TGTGCCAGCAGCCTAGCGGGGGACAGCGTGCGCGAGCAGTACTTC.

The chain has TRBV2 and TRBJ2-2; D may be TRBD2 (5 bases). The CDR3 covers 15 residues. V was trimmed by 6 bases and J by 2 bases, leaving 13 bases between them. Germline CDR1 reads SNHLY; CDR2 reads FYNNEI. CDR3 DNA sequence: TGTGCCAGCAGCAAAGAGACTATTAACACCGGGGAGCTGTTTTTT. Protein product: CASSKETINTGELFF.

The CDR3 DNA is TGCAGTGCTAGAGGGACAGAAAACACTGAAGCTTTCTTT. Its translation is CSARGTENTEAFF. The rearrangement links TRBV20-1 to TRBJ1-1; perhaps TRBD1 as D (6 bases). The CDR3 has 13 amino acids. CDR1 and CDR2 from the germline V gene are DFQATT and SNEGSKA (reference sequence). Trimming removed 1 base at V and 2 bases at J, with 8 bases between.

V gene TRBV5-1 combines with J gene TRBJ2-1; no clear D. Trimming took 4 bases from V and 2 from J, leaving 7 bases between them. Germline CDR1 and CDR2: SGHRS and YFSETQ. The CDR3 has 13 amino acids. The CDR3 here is CASSPHTYNEQFF. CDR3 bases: TGCGCCAGCAGCCCCCATACCTACAATGAGCAGTTCTTC.

The CDR3 loop reads CASSLEGRRAEAFF. CDR3 coding DNA: TGTGCCAGCAGCTTAGAGGGGAGACGAGCTGAAGCTTTCTTT. The chain recombines TRBV7-8 with TRBJ1-1; a possible D gene is TRBD1 (5 bases). The CDR3 consists of 14 residues. From germline, CDR1 is SGHVS and CDR2 FQNEAQ. V lost 1 base and J 6 bases, leaving 12 bases between the germline ends.

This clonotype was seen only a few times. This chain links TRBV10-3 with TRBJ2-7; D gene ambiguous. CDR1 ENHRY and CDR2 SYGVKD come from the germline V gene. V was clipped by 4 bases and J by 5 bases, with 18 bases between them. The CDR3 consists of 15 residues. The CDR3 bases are TGTGCCATCAGTGCAATAGCTCCGGCTCTCCACGAGCAGTACTTC. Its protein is CAISAIAPALHEQYF.

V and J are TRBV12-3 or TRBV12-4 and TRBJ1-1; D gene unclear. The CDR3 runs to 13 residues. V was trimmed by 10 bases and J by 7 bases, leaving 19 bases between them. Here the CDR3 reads CATPYYSPYEAFF. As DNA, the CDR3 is TGTGCCACCCCTTATTACTCGCCGTATGAAGCTTTCTTT.

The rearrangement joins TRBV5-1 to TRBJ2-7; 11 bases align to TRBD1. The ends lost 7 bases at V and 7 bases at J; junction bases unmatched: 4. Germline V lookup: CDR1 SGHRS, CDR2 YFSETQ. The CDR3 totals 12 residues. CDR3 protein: CASRTGGMEQYF. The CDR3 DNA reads TGCGCCAGCCGGACAGGGGGCATGGAGCAGTACTTC.

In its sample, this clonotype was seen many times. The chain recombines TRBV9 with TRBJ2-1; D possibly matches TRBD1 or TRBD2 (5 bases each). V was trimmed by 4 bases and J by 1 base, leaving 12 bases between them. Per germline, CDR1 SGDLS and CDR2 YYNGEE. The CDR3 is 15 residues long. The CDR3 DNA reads TGTGCCAGCAGCACCGACGGGGCTTCCTACAATGAGCAGTTCTTC. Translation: CASSTDGASYNEQFF.

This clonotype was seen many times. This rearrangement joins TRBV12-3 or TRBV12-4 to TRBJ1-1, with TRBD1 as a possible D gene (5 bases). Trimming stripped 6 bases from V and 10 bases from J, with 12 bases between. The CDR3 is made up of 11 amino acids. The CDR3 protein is CASRGGVRAFF. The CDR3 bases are TGTGCCAGCAGGGGGGGAGTCCGAGCTTTCTTT.

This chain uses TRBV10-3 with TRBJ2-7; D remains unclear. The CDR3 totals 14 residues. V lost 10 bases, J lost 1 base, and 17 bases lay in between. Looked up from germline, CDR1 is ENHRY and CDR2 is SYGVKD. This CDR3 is CATNVLEGSYEQYF. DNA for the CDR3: TGTGCCACCAACGTCCTTGAAGGTTCCTACGAGCAGTACTTC.

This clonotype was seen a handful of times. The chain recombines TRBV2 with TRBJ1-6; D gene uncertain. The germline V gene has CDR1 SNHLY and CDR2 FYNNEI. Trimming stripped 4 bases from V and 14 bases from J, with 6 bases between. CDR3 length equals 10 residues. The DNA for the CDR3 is TGTGCCAGCAGTGTTATCACCCTCCACTTT. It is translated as CASSVITLHF.

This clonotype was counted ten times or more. The CDR3 region is CASRGSGRALNEQFF. The CDR3 DNA reads TGTGCCAGCAGAGGGAGCGGGAGGGCCCTCAATGAGCAGTTCTTC. The chain recombines TRBV25-1 with TRBJ2-1, with 10 bases aligning to TRBD2. CDR3 size: 15 residues. The V and J ends lost 6 bases and 6 bases, in that order; junction bases with no gene match: 8. The germline V gene has CDR1 MGHDK and CDR2 SYGVNS.

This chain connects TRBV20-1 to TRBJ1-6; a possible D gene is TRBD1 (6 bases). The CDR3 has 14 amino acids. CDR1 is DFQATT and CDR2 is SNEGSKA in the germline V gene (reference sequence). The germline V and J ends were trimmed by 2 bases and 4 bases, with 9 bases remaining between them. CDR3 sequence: CSARPGAYNSPLHF. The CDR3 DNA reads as TGCAGTGCTAGACCGGGGGCTTATAATTCACCCCTCCACTTT.

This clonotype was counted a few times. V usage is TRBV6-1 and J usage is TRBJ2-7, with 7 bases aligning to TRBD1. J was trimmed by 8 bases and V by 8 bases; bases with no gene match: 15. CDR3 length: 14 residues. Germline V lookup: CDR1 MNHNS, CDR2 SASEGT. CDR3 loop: CASGRPRQGVQQYF. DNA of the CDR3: TGTGCCAGCGGTAGGCCGAGACAGGGCGTCCAGCAGTACTTC.

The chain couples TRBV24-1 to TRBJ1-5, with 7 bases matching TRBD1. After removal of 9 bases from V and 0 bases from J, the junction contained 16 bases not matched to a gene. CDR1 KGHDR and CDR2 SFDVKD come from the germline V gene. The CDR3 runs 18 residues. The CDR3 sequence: CATVLDRDGWFSNQPQHF. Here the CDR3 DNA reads TGTGCCACCGTCTTAGACAGGGATGGTTGGTTTAGCAATCAGCCCCAGCATTTT.

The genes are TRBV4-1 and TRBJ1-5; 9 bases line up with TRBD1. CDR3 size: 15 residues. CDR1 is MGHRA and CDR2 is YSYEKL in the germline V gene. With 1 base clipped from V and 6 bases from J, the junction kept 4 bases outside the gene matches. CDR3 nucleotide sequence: TGCGCCAGCAGCCAAGTTACAGGGGGCGGTCAGCCCCAGCATTTT. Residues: CASSQVTGGGQPQHF.